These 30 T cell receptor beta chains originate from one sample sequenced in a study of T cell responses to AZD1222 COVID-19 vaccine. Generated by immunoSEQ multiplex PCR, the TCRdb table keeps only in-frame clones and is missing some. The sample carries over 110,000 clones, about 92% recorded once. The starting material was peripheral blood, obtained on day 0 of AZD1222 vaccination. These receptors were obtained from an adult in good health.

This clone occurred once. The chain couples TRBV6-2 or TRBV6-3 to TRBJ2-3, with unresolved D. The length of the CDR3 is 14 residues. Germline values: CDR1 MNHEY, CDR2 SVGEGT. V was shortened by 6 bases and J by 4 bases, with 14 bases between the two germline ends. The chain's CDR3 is CASSHRSAPDTQYF. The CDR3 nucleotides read TGTGCCAGCAGCCATAGGTCGGCCCCAGATACGCAGTATTTT.

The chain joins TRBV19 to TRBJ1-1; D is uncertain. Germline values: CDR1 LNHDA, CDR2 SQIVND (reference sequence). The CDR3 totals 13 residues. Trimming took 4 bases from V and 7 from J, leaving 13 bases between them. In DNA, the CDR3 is TGTGCCAGTAGTAGCCTTCGGGGAATTGAAGCTTTCTTT. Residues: CASSSLRGIEAFF.

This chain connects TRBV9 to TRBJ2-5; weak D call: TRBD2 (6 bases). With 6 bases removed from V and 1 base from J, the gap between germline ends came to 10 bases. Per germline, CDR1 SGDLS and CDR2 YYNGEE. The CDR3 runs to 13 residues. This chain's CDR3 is CASTIAAQETQYF. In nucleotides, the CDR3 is TGTGCCAGCACCATAGCGGCCCAAGAGACCCAGTACTTC. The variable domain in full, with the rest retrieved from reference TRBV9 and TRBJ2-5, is DSGVTQTPKHLITATGQRVTLRCSPRSGDLSVYWYQQSLDQGLQFLIQYYNGEERAKGNILERFSAQQFPDLHSELNLSSLELGDSALYFCASTIAAQETQYFGPGTRLLVL.

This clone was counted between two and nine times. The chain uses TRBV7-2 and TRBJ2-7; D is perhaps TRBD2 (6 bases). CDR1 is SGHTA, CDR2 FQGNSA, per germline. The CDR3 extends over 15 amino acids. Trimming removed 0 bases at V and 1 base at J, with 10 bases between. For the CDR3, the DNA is TGTGCCAGCAGCTTAGCGTCGCGGGGTTCCTACGAGCAGTACTTC. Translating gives CASSLASRGSYEQYF.

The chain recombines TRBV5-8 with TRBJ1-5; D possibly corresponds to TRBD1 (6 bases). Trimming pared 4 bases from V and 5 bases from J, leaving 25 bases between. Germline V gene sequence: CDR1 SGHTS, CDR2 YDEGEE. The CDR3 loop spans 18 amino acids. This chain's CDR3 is CASSPGTGKWGAYQPQHF. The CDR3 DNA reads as TGTGCCAGCAGCCCTGGAACGGGAAAGTGGGGGGCCTATCAGCCCCAGCATTTT.

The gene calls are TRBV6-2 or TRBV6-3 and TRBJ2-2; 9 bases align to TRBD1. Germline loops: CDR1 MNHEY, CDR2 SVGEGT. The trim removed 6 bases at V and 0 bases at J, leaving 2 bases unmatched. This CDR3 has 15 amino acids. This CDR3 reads CASSRQGANTGELFF. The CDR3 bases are TGTGCCAGCAGCCGACAGGGGGCGAACACCGGGGAGCTGTTTTTT.

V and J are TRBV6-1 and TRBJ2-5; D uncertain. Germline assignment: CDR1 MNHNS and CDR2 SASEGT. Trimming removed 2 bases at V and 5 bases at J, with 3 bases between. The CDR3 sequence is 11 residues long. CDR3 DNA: TGTGCCAGCAGTGAATTTGAGACCCAGTACTTC. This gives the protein CASSEFETQYF.

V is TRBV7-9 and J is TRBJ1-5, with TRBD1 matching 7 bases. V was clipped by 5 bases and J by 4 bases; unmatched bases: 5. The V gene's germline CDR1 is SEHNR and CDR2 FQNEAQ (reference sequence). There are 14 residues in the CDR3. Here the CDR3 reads CASSPQGGNQPQHF. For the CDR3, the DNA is TGTGCCAGCAGCCCTCAGGGGGGAAATCAGCCCCAGCATTTT.

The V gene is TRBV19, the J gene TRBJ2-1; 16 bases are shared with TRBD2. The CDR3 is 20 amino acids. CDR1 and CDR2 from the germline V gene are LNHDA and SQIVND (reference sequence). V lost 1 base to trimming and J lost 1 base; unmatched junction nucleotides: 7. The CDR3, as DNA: TGTGCCAGTAGTATAGCCGGGACTAGCGGGGGGGCGAGTTCCTACAATGAGCAGTTCTTC. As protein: CASSIAGTSGGASSYNEQFF.

CDR3 DNA sequence: TGTGCCAGTAGTGAGGGGGTAGGATTGACCTACAATGAGCAGTTCTTC. It is translated as CASSEGVGLTYNEQFF. This sequence joins TRBV19 and TRBJ2-1, with D possibly TRBD1 on 6 matching bases. This CDR3 contains 16 residues. V was shortened by 5 bases and J by 2 bases, with 16 bases between the two germline ends. Per the germline V gene, CDR1 is LNHDA and CDR2 is SQIVND (reference sequence). Full variable domain (outside the CDR3, taken from reference TRBV19 and TRBJ2-1): DGGITQSPKYLFRKEGQNVTLSCEQNLNHDAMYWYRQDPGQGLRLIYYSQIVNDFQKGDIAEGYSVSREKKESFPLTVTSAQKNPTAFYLCASSEGVGLTYNEQFFGPGTRLTVL.

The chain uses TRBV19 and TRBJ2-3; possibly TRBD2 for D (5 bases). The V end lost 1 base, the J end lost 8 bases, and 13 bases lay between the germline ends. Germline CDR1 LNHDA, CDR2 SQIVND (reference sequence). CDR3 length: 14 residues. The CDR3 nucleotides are TGTGCCAGTAGTATAGCGGCCGCGGGCGGTACGCAGTATTTT. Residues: CASSIAAAGGTQYF.

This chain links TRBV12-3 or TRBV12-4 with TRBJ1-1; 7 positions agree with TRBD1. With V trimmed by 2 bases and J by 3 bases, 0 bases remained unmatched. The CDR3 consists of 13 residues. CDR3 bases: TGTGCCAGCAGTTTACAGGGGGACACTGAAGCTTTCTTT. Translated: CASSLQGDTEAFF.

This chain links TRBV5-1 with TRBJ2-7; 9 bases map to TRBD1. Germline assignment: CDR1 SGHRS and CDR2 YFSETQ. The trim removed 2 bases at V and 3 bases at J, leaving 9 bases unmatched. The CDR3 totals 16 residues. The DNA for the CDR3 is TGCGCCAGCAGCTTAGGGACAGGGTCAGCAGGCTACGAGCAGTACTTC. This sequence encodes CASSLGTGSAGYEQYF.

In DNA form, the CDR3 reads TGTGCCAGCAGCACAACCCGGGGGAGGGATGGCTACACCTTC. Its translation: CASSTTRGRDGYTF. The V call is TRBV7-9, the J call TRBJ1-2; the D gene is possibly TRBD1 (5 bases). Per germline, CDR1 SEHNR and CDR2 FQNEAQ (reference sequence). The CDR3 has 14 residues. The V end lost 5 bases, the J end lost 6 bases, and 16 bases lay between the germline ends.

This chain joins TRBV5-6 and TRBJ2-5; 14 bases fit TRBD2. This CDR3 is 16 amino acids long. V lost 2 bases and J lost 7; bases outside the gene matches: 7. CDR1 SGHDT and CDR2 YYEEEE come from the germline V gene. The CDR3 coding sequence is TGTGCCAGCAGCTTCCCCGGGACTAGCGGGAGTGTGACCCAGTACTTC. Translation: CASSFPGTSGSVTQYF.

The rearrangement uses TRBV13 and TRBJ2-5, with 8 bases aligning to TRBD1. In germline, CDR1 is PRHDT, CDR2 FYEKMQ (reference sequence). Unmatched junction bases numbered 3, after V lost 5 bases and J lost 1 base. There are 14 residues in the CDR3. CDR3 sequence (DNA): TGTGCCAGCAGCGTCGGGACAGGCCAAGAGACCCAGTACTTC. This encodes CASSVGTGQETQYF.

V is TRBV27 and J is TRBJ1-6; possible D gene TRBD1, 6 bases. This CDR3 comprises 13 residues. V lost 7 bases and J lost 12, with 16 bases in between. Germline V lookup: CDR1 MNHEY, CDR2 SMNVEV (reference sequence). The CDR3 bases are TGTGCCAGCACCCTGAACCGGGGGCGACCCCTCCACTTT. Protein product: CASTLNRGRPLHF.

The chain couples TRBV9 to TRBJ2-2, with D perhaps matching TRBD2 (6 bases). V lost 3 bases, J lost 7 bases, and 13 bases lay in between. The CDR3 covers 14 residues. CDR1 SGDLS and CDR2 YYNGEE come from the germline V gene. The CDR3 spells CASSEPPRGGELFF. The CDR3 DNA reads TGTGCCAGCAGCGAACCACCGCGGGGCGGGGAGCTGTTTTTT.

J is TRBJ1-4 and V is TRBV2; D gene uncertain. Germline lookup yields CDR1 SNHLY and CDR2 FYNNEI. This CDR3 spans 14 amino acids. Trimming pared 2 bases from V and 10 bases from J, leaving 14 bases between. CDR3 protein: CASSEQGPHGKLFF. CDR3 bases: TGTGCCAGCAGTGAACAAGGGCCCCACGGAAAACTGTTTTTT.

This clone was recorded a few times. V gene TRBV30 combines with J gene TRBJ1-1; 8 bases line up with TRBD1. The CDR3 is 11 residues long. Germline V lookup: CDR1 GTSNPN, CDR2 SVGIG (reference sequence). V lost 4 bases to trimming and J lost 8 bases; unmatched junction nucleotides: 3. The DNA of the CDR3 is TGTGCCTGGATCCGGGACAGGGAAGCTTTCTTT. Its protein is CAWIRDREAFF.

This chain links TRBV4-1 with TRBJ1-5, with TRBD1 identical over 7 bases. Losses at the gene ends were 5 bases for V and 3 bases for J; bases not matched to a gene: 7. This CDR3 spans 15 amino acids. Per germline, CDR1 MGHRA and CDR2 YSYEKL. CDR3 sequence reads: CASSSQTGNNQPQHF. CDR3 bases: TGCGCCAGCAGCTCCCAGACAGGGAACAATCAGCCCCAGCATTTT.

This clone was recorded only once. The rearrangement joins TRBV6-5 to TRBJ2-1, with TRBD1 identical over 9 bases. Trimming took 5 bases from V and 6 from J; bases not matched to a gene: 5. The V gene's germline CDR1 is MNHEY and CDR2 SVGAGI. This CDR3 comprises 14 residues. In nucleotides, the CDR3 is TGTGCCAGCAGTACCGGGACAGGGTTCAATGAGCAGTTCTTC. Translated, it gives CASSTGTGFNEQFF.

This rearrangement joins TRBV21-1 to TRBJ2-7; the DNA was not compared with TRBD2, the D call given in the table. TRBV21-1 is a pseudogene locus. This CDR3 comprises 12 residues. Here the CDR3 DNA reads TGTGCCAGCACCTCTCTTCGGACTGTGCAGTACTTC. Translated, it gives CASTSLRTVQYF.

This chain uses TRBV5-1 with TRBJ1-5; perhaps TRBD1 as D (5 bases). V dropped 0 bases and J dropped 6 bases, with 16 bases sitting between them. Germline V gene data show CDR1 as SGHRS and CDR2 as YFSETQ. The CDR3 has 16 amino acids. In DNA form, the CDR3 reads TGCGCCAGCAGCTTGGAAGGGCAGGGTGGGAGTCAGCCCCAGCATTTT. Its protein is CASSLEGQGGSQPQHF.

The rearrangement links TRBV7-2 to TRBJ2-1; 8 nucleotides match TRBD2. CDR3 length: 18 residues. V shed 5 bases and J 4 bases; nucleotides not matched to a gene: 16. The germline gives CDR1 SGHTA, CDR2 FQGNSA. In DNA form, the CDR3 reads TGTGCCAGCAGCGCTATAGCGGGAAATAACCAGAGGTACAATGAGCAGTTCTTC. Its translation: CASSAIAGNNQRYNEQFF.

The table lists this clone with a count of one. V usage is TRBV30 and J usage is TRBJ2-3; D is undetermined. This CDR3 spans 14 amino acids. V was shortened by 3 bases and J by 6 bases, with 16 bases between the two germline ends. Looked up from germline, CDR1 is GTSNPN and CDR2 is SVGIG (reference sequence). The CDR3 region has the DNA TGTGCCTGGAGCCCTGCGCCCGGTGTGGATACGCAGTATTTT. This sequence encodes CAWSPAPGVDTQYF.

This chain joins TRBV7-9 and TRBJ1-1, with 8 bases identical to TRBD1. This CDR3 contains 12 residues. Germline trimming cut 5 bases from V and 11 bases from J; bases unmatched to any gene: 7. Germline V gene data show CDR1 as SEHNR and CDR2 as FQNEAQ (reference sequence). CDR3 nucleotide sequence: TGTGCCAGCAGCCGGACAGGGCTTAGTGCTTTCTTT. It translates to CASSRTGLSAFF. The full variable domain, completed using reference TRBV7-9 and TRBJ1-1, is DTGVSQNPRHKITKRGQNVTFRCDPISEHNRLYWYRQTLGQGPEFLTYFQNEAQLEKSRLLSDRFSAERPKGSFSTLEIQRTEQGDSAMYLCASSRTGLSAFFGQGTRLTVV.

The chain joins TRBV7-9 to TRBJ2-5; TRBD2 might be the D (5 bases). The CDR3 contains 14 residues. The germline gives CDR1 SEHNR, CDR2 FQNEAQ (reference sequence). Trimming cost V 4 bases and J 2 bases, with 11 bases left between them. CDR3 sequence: CASSYQDWQETQYF. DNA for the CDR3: TGTGCCAGCAGCTATCAGGACTGGCAAGAGACCCAGTACTTC. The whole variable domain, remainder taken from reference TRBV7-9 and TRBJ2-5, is DTGVSQNPRHKITKRGQNVTFRCDPISEHNRLYWYRQTLGQGPEFLTYFQNEAQLEKSRLLSDRFSAERPKGSFSTLEIQRTEQGDSAMYLCASSYQDWQETQYFGPGTRLLVL.

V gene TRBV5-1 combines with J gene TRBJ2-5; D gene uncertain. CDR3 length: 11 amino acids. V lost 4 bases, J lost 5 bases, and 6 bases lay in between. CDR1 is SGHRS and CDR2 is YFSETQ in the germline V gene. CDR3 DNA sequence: TGCGCCAGCAGCCAGAGCGAGACCCAGTACTTC. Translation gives CASSQSETQYF.

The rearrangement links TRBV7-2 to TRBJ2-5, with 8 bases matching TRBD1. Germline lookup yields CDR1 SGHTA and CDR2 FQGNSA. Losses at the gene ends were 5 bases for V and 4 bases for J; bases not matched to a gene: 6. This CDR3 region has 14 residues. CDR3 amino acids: CASSQRQGRETQYF. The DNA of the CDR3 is TGTGCCAGCAGCCAGAGACAGGGGCGAGAGACCCAGTACTTC.